This TCR beta chain comes out of a study of T cell repertoires in cytomegalovirus infection (dated 2019 in TCRdb). Regarding the study in general: The peptide stimulations were aimed at well-studied HLA-B-restricted epitopes as well as recently identified HLA-C-restricted CMV epitopes, whose presentation resists viral immunomodulation. Donor HLA type was relevant to the analysis, as public TCR beta signatures indicated carriage of CMV infection together with the matching HLA type.

In regard to this clonotype: Its target antigen remains unknown. No base quality information exists; no much larger clone differs at one position.

This sample was sequenced with an Illumina HiSeq 1500. TCRdb handled the public reads itself, with Q25 trimming in fastp and clone calling in MiXCR, and kept productive beta chains. Each CDR3 protein gets just one entry, which takes the most common genes and DNA from the rows behind it. The sample includes roughly 80,000 distinct CDR3 sequences, with more than 20% observed a single time. In total, the top ten clones hold roughly 50% of the sample. What the research found in general, with its limitations: Cumulative frequency of public TCR beta family members discriminated carriers of CMV infection plus the relevant HLA type in this cohort and an independent roughly 330-donor cohort. The ex vivo response was dominated by HLA-C-restricted CMV-specific TCR beta clonotypes, and the single most frequent clonotype in two of eight donors was supplied by these HLA-C-restricted clonotypes.

CDR1 and CDR2, per the germline V gene, are LGHNA and YSLEER. Inclusive of the bounding cysteine and phenylalanine, the CDR3 is 14 residues long. This entry keeps only the CDR3 DNA: 42 bases, framed from base 1. A distance of 9 bases separates the germline ends of V and J, which lose 0 bases and 3 bases respectively. The treatment or condition label corresponds to: in vitro stimulation with specific CMV peptide epitopes to enrich CMV-specific T cells. The sequence is built from TRBV4-3 and TRBJ2-7; the D segment could be TRBD2, given 5 matching bases. This receptor was identified in a human donor in good health (CMV status not recorded). Some clones in this sample may be carry-over from other donors' samples. The input for sequencing was CD8+ T cells from cultured PBMCs, taken from culture after CMV antigen stimulation. The DNA is TGCGCCAGCAGCCAAGATGTCGGACTCTACGAGCAGTACTTC. This yields the protein CASSQDVGLYEQYF.